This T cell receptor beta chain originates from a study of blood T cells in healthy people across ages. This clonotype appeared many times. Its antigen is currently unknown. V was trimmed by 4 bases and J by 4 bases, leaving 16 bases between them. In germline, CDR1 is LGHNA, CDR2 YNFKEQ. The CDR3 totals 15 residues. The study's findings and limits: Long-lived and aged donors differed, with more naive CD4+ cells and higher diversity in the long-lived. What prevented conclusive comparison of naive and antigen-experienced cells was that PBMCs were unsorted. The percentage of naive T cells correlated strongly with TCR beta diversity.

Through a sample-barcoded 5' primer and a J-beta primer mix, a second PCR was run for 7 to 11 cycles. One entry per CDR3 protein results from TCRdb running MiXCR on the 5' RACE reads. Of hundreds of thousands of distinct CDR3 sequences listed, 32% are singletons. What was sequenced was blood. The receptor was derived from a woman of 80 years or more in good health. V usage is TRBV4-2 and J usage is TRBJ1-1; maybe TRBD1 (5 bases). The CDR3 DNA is TGTGCCAGCAGCCTCGCGGGGCGGGGGGGCACTGAAGCTTTCTTT. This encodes CASSLAGRGGTEAFF.